This T cell receptor beta chain appears in the sequencing data of a study of CD8 T cells in ankylosing spondylitis. Via MiXCR, TCRdb re-called the 5' RACE reads, giving one row per CDR3 protein. The table has roughly 100,000 distinct CDR3 sequences, about 7.7% seen once; the top ten hold about a tenth. For this clonotype: Antigen specificity is unknown.

Notes on the study in general: Typical of ankylosing spondylitis blood, it appeared, was a TCR beta motif of seven to nine highly homologous variants. Disease-linked clones reportedly concentrated significantly in matched ankylosing spondylitis synovial fluid. CD8+ disease-linked clones were present at relatively low frequencies in blood.

The sequenced sample consisted of blood, either unsorted or a sorted T cell fraction (not recorded which). This sequence originates from a male donor with ankylosing spondylitis or in good health (not recorded which).

CDR3 protein: CASSLVYRGTHRYNEQFF. In DNA form, the CDR3 reads TGTGCCAGCAGCTTAGTGTACAGGGGGACCCATCGCTACAATGAGCAGTTCTTC. This sequence joins TRBV7-8 and TRBJ2-1, with TRBD1 identical over 8 bases. The CDR3 is made up of 18 amino acids. The V segment lost 1 base and the J segment 3 bases; nucleotides outside the gene matches: 11. CDR1 and CDR2 from the germline V gene are SGHVS and FQNEAQ.